This T cell receptor beta chain was sequenced for a study of blood T cell repertoires in COVID-19. CDR1 is MDHEN and CDR2 is SYDVKM in the germline V gene. The ends lost 2 bases at V and 6 bases at J; junction bases unmatched: 8. This CDR3 is built from 16 residues. In the authors' methods: The authors estimated nucleated cell counts from reference gene primer amplification. The data were produced by immunoSEQ multiplex PCR, yet TCRdb's version contains in-frame clones alone and is incomplete. The DNA was the basis for D and trimming; V, J and clone size are from that table. The sample records around 67,000 clones, roughly 85% being singletons.

The rearrangement links TRBV28 to TRBJ2-7; the match to TRBD1 covers 12 bases. The receptor was derived from a woman of 80 years or more with acute or convalescent COVID-19. The sequenced sample consisted of peripheral blood. DNA for the CDR3: TGTGCCAGCAGTTTACGGGGACAGGGGGCTCTTGTCGAGCAGTACTTC. It encodes CASSLRGQGALVEQYF.